This passage covers 9 T cell receptor beta chains from one sample sequenced in a study of regulatory T cells in long-lasting Graves disease. The time point was: newly diagnosed GD, antithyroid drugs for less than 3 months. From PBMCs, RNA was extracted and then used to make the TCR library. Researchers made TCR beta libraries by using iRepertoire HTBI primers and running Arm-PCR on CDR3 regions. TCRdb used MiXCR to reprocess the multiplex PCR reads, holding one entry per CDR3 protein. Counted here are around 450,000 distinct CDR3 sequences, 15% to 20% occurring once; the ten biggest clones make up more than 9%. Another study also made use of these data, one on T cells in Graves' hyperthyroidism and ophthalmopathy.

The input for sequencing was peripheral blood mononuclear cells (PBMCs), taken at new diagnosis, from a patient treated with antithyroid drugs. Receptors originate from a man aged 35 to 55 with Graves disease.

This clonotype has at least ten counts. This sequence joins TRBV12-3 or TRBV12-4 and TRBJ2-7; possibly TRBD2 for D (5 bases). The V end was cut by 1 base, the J end by 2 bases, with 12 bases between. The CDR3 extends over 15 amino acids. In DNA, the CDR3 is TGTGCCAGCAGTTTAGAGGGCGGGCTCCCCTACGAGCAGTACTTC. It is translated as CASSLEGGLPYEQYF.

The rearrangement uses TRBV10-2 and TRBJ1-2; D uncertain. Trimming stripped 6 bases from V and 5 bases from J, with 13 bases between. Germline CDR1 WSHSY, CDR2 SAAADI. There are 13 residues in the CDR3. This chain's CDR3 is CASSERLGYGYTF. The CDR3 nucleotides read TGCGCCAGCAGCGAGCGCTTGGGGTATGGCTACACCTTC.

The table lists this clonotype with many counts. The gene calls are TRBV2 and TRBJ2-3; a possible D gene is TRBD2 (5 bases). This CDR3 has 13 residues. CDR1 is SNHLY and CDR2 is FYNNEI in the germline V gene. V gave up 8 bases and J gave up 0 bases, with 9 bases separating them. DNA for the CDR3: TGTGCCAGCCTAGGGAGAAGCACAGATACGCAGTATTTT. It translates to CASLGRSTDTQYF.

This clonotype was seen repeatedly, ten times or more. The chain recombines TRBV6-1 with TRBJ1-1, with D tentatively TRBD1 (5 bases). The CDR3 runs to 16 residues. Germline V gene data show CDR1 as MNHNS and CDR2 as SASEGT. Trimming took 8 bases from V and 0 from J, leaving 19 bases between them. The CDR3 coding sequence is TGTGCCAGCGGGAGATACGGGGCCTCCATGAACACTGAAGCTTTCTTT. It specifies CASGRYGASMNTEAFF.

There are many counts of this clonotype. The V call is TRBV6-2 or TRBV6-3, the J call TRBJ2-1; D is unclear. V lost 2 bases, J lost 10 bases, and 12 bases lay in between. The V gene's germline CDR1 is MNHEY and CDR2 SVGEGT. This CDR3 is built from 13 residues. For the CDR3, the DNA is TGTGCCAGCAGTTACGCCAGTCCTGGGGAGCAGTTCTTC. As protein: CASSYASPGEQFF.

This clonotype was observed many times. The chain couples TRBV15 to TRBJ2-1; 7 bases align to TRBD2. The V gene end was trimmed by 0 bases and the J gene end by 2 bases; junction bases not matched to a gene: 4. The CDR3 spans 16 residues. The V gene's germline CDR1 is LNHNV and CDR2 YYDKDF (reference sequence). The chain's CDR3 is CATSRDLSGTYNEQFF. The DNA of the CDR3 is TGTGCCACCAGCAGAGATTTAAGCGGGACCTACAATGAGCAGTTCTTC. Complete variable domain (other parts from reference TRBV15 and TRBJ2-1): DAMVIQNPRYQVTQFGKPVTLSCSQTLNHNVMYWYQQKSSQAPKLLFHYYDKDFNNEADTPDNFQSRRPNTSFCFLDIRSPGLGDTAMYLCATSRDLSGTYNEQFFGPGTRLTVL.

The chain uses TRBV6-2 or TRBV6-3 and TRBJ1-5; D unclear. V gave up 2 bases and J gave up 5 bases, with 7 bases separating them. This CDR3 region has 13 residues. Germline V lookup: CDR1 MNHEY, CDR2 SVGEGT. This chain's CDR3 is CASSYGPDQPQHF. CDR3 nucleotides: TGTGCCAGCAGTTACGGTCCCGATCAGCCCCAGCATTTT.

The gene calls are TRBV12-5 and TRBJ2-6; unclear D gene. The CDR3 loop spans 16 amino acids. Deletions cut 2 bases from V and 0 bases from J, with 8 bases between. CDR1 is LGHNT, CDR2 FRNRAP, per germline. CDR3 bases: TGTGCTAGTGGTTTGATCGGAACCTCTGGGGCCAACGTCCTGACTTTC. This translates into CASGLIGTSGANVLTF. The variable domain in full, with the rest retrieved from reference TRBV12-5 and TRBJ2-6, is DARVTQTPRHKVTEMGQEVTMRCQPILGHNTVFWYRQTMMQGLELLAYFRNRAPLDDSGMPKDRFSAEMPDATLATLKIQPSEPRDSAVYFCASGLIGTSGANVLTFGAGSRLTVL.

This clonotype was seen repeatedly, ten times or more. V and J are TRBV5-1 and TRBJ2-7, with D unresolved. Germline assignment: CDR1 SGHRS and CDR2 YFSETQ. The CDR3 covers 14 residues. V lost 0 bases, J lost 0 bases, and 7 bases lay in between. The DNA for the CDR3 is TGCGCCAGCAGCTTGGCCTGGAGCTCCTACGAGCAGTACTTC. The encoded protein is CASSLAWSSYEQYF. Full variable domain (rest looked up from reference TRBV5-1 and TRBJ2-7): KAGVTQTPRYLIKTRGQQVTLSCSPISGHRSVSWYQQTPGQGLQFLFEYFSETQRNKGNFPGRFSGRQFSNSRSEMNVSTLELGDSALYLCASSLAWSSYEQYFGPGTRLTVT.